Listed here are 23 T cell receptor beta chains from one sample, sequenced in a study of Ad26.COV2.S vaccination and SARS-CoV-2 variants (dated by TCRdb to 2020 to 2022). The treatment or condition label of this sample denotes: roughly 19 received Ad26.COV2.S at low or high dose, single or two shots; about 5 received placebo; per-sample allocation not given. For vaccine and placebo recipients, repertoires were sequenced using samples collected on day 63 after the first injection. Library generation was performed with the immunoSEQ multiplex PCR assay. Held by TCRdb, this immuneACCESS table contains in-frame sequences only and omits some clones. Under half of the omission traces to an unresolved V gene where checked; the cause of the rest is unknown. This sample holds 300,000 to 400,000 clones; about 88% were observed only once. Of the sample, 6.4% is held by the ten largest clones. The sequenced sample was peripheral blood, obtained in a trial of Ad26.COV2.S vaccine versus placebo. The receptors come from a person aged 18-65 years who received the Ad26.COV2.S COVID-19 vaccine or a placebo.

The rearrangement links TRBV5-1 to TRBJ2-5; D remains ambiguous. CDR3 size: 14 residues. V lost 4 bases and J lost 2, with 12 bases in between. Per the germline V gene, CDR1 is SGHRS and CDR2 is YFSETQ. The CDR3 sequence: CASSPLMLQETQYF. CDR3 nucleotide sequence: TGCGCCAGCAGCCCCCTGATGCTACAAGAGACCCAGTACTTC. The full variable domain, with the rest looked up from reference TRBV5-1 and TRBJ2-5, is KAGVTQTPRYLIKTRGQQVTLSCSPISGHRSVSWYQQTPGQGLQFLFEYFSETQRNKGNFPGRFSGRQFSNSRSEMNVSTLELGDSALYLCASSPLMLQETQYFGPGTRLLVL.

The table lists this clone with a count of one. The CDR3 bases are TGTGCCAGCACGAACTTAGGCCCCACAGATACGCAGTATTTT. Protein product: CASTNLGPTDTQYF. This rearrangement joins TRBV2 to TRBJ2-3; no definite D call. The CDR3 totals 14 residues. V was cut by 7 bases and J by 2 bases, with 13 bases left in between. Germline CDR1 is SNHLY and CDR2 is FYNNEI.

V gene TRBV28 combines with J gene TRBJ1-3, with unresolved D. CDR3 size: 18 residues. Germline CDR1 MDHEN, CDR2 SYDVKM. Trimming left V 6 bases short and J 0 bases short, with 21 bases between. The CDR3 nucleotides read TGTGCCAGCAGCAATACCGTAGGGATGGGAAGCTCTGGAAACACCATATATTTT. It codes for CASSNTVGMGSSGNTIYF.

J is TRBJ1-3 and V is TRBV7-2, with D perhaps matching TRBD1 (5 bases). Trimming took 5 bases from V and 7 from J, leaving 15 bases between them. Germline-derived CDR1 and CDR2 are SGHTA and FQGNSA. The CDR3 has 14 amino acids. CDR3: CASSPNQKGNTIYF. The CDR3 region has the DNA TGTGCCAGCAGCCCGAACCAGAAGGGGAACACCATATATTTT.

J is TRBJ1-3 and V is TRBV19; D ambiguous. The CDR3 loop spans 17 amino acids. The V and J ends lost 5 bases and 0 bases respectively, with 17 bases between them. Germline CDR1 reads LNHDA; CDR2 reads SQIVND (reference sequence). Here the CDR3 DNA reads TGTGCCAGTAGTCCGGAGACGAGAGGATCCTCTGGAAACACCATATATTTT. It yields the protein CASSPETRGSSGNTIYF.

This clone was picked up one time. J is TRBJ1-1 and V is TRBV29-1, with TRBD1 as a possible D gene (5 bases). Germline CDR1 SQVTM, CDR2 ANQGSEA. This CDR3 is built from 13 residues. The V end lost 5 bases, the J end lost 0 bases, and 10 bases lay between the germline ends. In DNA, the CDR3 is TGCAGCGTTAGGGACGGTCTGAACACTGAAGCTTTCTTT. Translated, it gives CSVRDGLNTEAFF.

The V call is TRBV11-3, the J call TRBJ2-3, with TRBD2 matching 8 bases. J lost 4 bases, V lost 1 base, and 7 bases had no gene match. The CDR3 consists of 16 residues. Germline loops: CDR1 SGHNT, CDR2 YENEEA. CDR3 coding DNA: TGTGCCAGCAGCTTAGGCATCGGGAGGGGCTCAGATACGCAGTATTTT. Amino acid sequence: CASSLGIGRGSDTQYF.

The V gene is TRBV11-2, the J gene TRBJ1-1; a possible D gene is TRBD1 (6 bases). V dropped 5 bases and J dropped 0 bases, with 13 bases sitting between them. CDR3 length: 15 residues. Germline V gives CDR1 SGHAT, CDR2 FQNNGV. For the CDR3, the DNA is TGTGCCAGCAGCCAAGCCGGACAGCTGAACACTGAAGCTTTCTTT. This encodes CASSQAGQLNTEAFF.

The V and J genes are TRBV4-2 and TRBJ1-1; D ambiguous. V shed 3 bases and J shed 3 bases, with 20 bases lying between them. Per germline, CDR1 LGHNA and CDR2 YNFKEQ. The CDR3 totals 17 residues. The CDR3 DNA reads as TGTGCCAGCAGCCACTTTCGACCCGAGAGGGTGGACACTGAAGCTTTCTTT. Its protein is CASSHFRPERVDTEAFF.

The gene calls are TRBV9 and TRBJ2-3; 13 nucleotides align to TRBD2. The CDR3 spans 17 residues. The germline V gene encodes CDR1 SGDLS and CDR2 YYNGEE. V lost 4 bases and J lost 4; bases outside the gene matches: 9. Written as DNA, the CDR3 is TGTGCCAGCAGCCCTGGACTAGCGGGAGACGTGGCAGATACGCAGTATTTT. It translates to CASSPGLAGDVADTQYF.

The chain links TRBV19 to TRBJ2-5; TRBD2 aligns across 14 bases. CDR1 and CDR2 (germline): LNHDA, SQIVND (reference sequence). With 5 bases clipped from V and 4 bases from J, the junction kept 3 bases outside the gene matches. This CDR3 contains 15 residues. The CDR3 protein is CASSLGLAGVETQYF. In DNA, the CDR3 is TGTGCCAGTAGTCTGGGACTAGCGGGAGTAGAGACCCAGTACTTC. Variable domain in full (rest from reference TRBV19 and TRBJ2-5): DGGITQSPKYLFRKEGQNVTLSCEQNLNHDAMYWYRQDPGQGLRLIYYSQIVNDFQKGDIAEGYSVSREKKESFPLTVTSAQKNPTAFYLCASSLGLAGVETQYFGPGTRLLVL.

This chain links TRBV6-6 with TRBJ1-2; 8 bases agree with TRBD1. The CDR3 spans 12 residues. From germline, CDR1 is MNHNY and CDR2 SVGAGI (reference sequence). V lost 8 bases to trimming and J lost 7 bases; unmatched junction nucleotides: 6. CDR3 in DNA: TGTGCCAGCCTAGGACAGGGAGGTGGCTACACCTTC. Protein sequence: CASLGQGGGYTF.

The rearrangement joins TRBV30 to TRBJ2-7; the D gene is possibly TRBD2 (5 bases). This CDR3 has 13 residues. Germline V lookup: CDR1 GTSNPN, CDR2 SVGIG (reference sequence). V lost 5 bases, J lost 0 bases, and 11 bases lay in between. The CDR3 DNA reads TGTGCCTGGGGAGGACTGAACTCCTACGAGCAGTACTTC. Its protein product is CAWGGLNSYEQYF.

The J gene is TRBJ1-3, the V gene TRBV18; the D is unclear. The V end lost 1 base, the J end lost 0 bases, and 10 bases lay between the germline ends. This CDR3 has 16 residues. CDR1 and CDR2 (germline): KGHSH, LQKENI. CDR3 sequence reads: CASSPQGRSSGNTIYF. As DNA, the CDR3 is TGTGCCAGCTCACCACAGGGCCGGAGCTCTGGAAACACCATATATTTT.

The chain carries TRBV7-2 and TRBJ2-5; no definite D call. V was cut by 0 bases and J by 7 bases, with 12 bases left in between. Germline CDR1 reads SGHTA; CDR2 reads FQGNSA. CDR3 length equals 14 residues. CDR3 protein: CASSLAELFGTQYF. CDR3 DNA sequence: TGTGCCAGCAGCTTAGCGGAACTTTTCGGGACCCAGTACTTC.

V and J are TRBV25-1 and TRBJ1-5; TRBD1 matches at 11 bases. V gave up 9 bases and J gave up 3 bases; unmatched junction bases: 7. Germline values: CDR1 MGHDK, CDR2 SYGVNS. CDR3 size: 15 residues. In nucleotides, the CDR3 is TGTGCCAGTTCCGGGACAGGGGGTAACAATCAGCCCCAGCATTTT. This gives the protein CASSGTGGNNQPQHF.

This clone was found a few times. This same CDR3 is encoded by further DNA sequences in the sample. The genes are TRBV7-9 and TRBJ1-5; weak D call: TRBD1 (6 bases). Between the trimmed V and J ends, which lost 5 bases and 2 bases, there was a span of 10 bases. CDR1 is SEHNR and CDR2 is FQNEAQ in the germline V gene (reference sequence). The CDR3 spans 14 residues. The CDR3 protein is CASSLSGGNQPQHF. CDR3 bases: TGTGCCAGCAGCCTCTCAGGGGGCAATCAGCCCCAGCATTTT.

The chain joins TRBV19 to TRBJ1-1; possible D gene TRBD1, 6 bases. The CDR3 spans 16 residues. The V gene lost 7 bases and the J gene lost 5 bases, with 23 bases spanning the gap. Germline CDR1 is LNHDA and CDR2 is SQIVND (reference sequence). CDR3 bases: TGTGCCAGTATGTTCTACGCGGGGGCTCTGGAGACTGAAGCTTTCTTT. This encodes CASMFYAGALETEAFF.

The CDR3 sequence: CASSQDPGRVPYEQYF. Written as DNA, the CDR3 is TGCGCCAGCAGCCAAGATCCGGGCAGGGTCCCCTACGAGCAGTACTTC. V and J are TRBV4-1 and TRBJ2-7, with D maybe TRBD1 (5 bases). Germline loops: CDR1 MGHRA, CDR2 YSYEKL. The CDR3 totals 16 residues. The ends were cut back, 0 bases at V and 2 bases at J, with 14 bases in the middle.

This rearrangement joins TRBV11-3 to TRBJ2-5, with D possibly being TRBD2 (5 bases). The CDR3 extends over 13 amino acids. Looked up from germline, CDR1 is SGHNT and CDR2 is YENEEA. Between the trimmed V and J ends, which lost 5 bases and 5 bases, there was a span of 12 bases. CDR3 DNA: TGTGCCAGCAGCACCGCGACGGGGGAGACCCAGTACTTC. This gives the protein CASSTATGETQYF.

The chain links TRBV7-6 to TRBJ2-7; TRBD1 matches at 9 bases. V was pared by 5 bases and J by 1 base, with 6 bases of the junction left unmatched. The CDR3 spans 15 residues. Per the germline V gene, CDR1 is SGHVS and CDR2 is FNYEAQ. CDR3 in DNA: TGTGCCAGCAGCCCCCGGGACAGGGAATCCTACGAGCAGTACTTC. The encoded protein is CASSPRDRESYEQYF.

Regarding this clone: Other DNA sequences within the sample encode an identical CDR3. The J gene is TRBJ2-5, the V gene TRBV20-1; no clear D gene. Looked up from germline, CDR1 is DFQATT and CDR2 is SNEGSKA (reference sequence). The length of the CDR3 is 11 residues. Trimming stripped 1 base from V and 5 bases from J, with 5 bases between. The CDR3 sequence: CSARVGETQYF. CDR3 nucleotide sequence: TGCAGTGCTAGAGTGGGTGAGACCCAGTACTTC.

This chain links TRBV11-2 with TRBJ1-3; D gene unclear. The CDR3 is 14 residues long. CDR1 and CDR2 from the germline V gene are SGHAT and FQNNGV. The germline V and J ends were trimmed by 5 bases and 0 bases, with 8 bases remaining between them. CDR3 in DNA: TGTGCCAGCAGCCCACACACCTCTGGAAACACCATATATTTT. Translating it yields CASSPHTSGNTIYF.